This T cell receptor beta chain was obtained from a study of Ad26.COV2.S vaccination and SARS-CoV-2 variants. Treatment: 15 to 20 received Ad26.COV2.S at low or high dose, single or two shots; about 5 received placebo; per-sample allocation not given. Specimens were obtained on day 63 following the first vaccine or placebo injection. An adult of 18-55 years in Boston served as donor. Produced via immunoSEQ multiplex PCR; TCRdb's table is partial and in-frame only. The sample lists some 460,000 clones; roughly nine tenths were seen once. CDR3 length equals 12 residues. V shed 3 bases and J shed 3 bases, with 9 bases lying between them. Germline CDR1 reads DFQATT; CDR2 reads SNEGSKA (reference sequence).

This receptor was identified in a person aged 18-60 years who received the Ad26.COV2.S COVID-19 vaccine or a placebo. The V and J genes are TRBV20-1 and TRBJ2-7; no reliable D call. The sequencing used peripheral blood, collected in a trial of Ad26.COV2.S vaccine versus placebo. The CDR3 spells CSASSDGYEQYF. The CDR3 DNA is TGCAGTGCTAGTTCGGACGGCTACGAGCAGTACTTC.